Listed below are T cell receptor beta chains from one sample, sequenced in a study of beta chain features in type 1 diabetes. Some clones are missing from TCRdb's copy, which holds only in-frame ones; the method was immunoSEQ multiplex PCR. The sample shows 300,000 to 350,000 clones, approximately 10% of them seen only once. Specimen: central memory CD4+ T cells from blood. These receptors were obtained from a young man with type 1 diabetes. CDR3s include the opening cysteine and the closing phenylalanine or tryptophan. The D gene is left open where the match is weak. Clone size is stated in some rows and not others, as once, few, many or a class when expanded.

- TRBJ2-5 TRBV7-9 - CASSSIRERGRETQYF TGTGCCAGCAGCTCCATCCGCGAGAGAGGGAGGGAGACCCAGTACTTC
TRBD2 TRBJ2-5 TRBV5-1 many CASSLNSGGQETQYF TGCGCCAGCAGCTTGAATAGCGGGGGGCAAGAGACCCAGTACTTC
TRBD2 TRBJ2-1 TRBV29-1 - CSVEDRLAGVTNEQFF TGCAGCGTTGAAGATCGGTTAGCGGGGGTCACCAATGAGCAGTTCTTC
TRBD1 TRBJ1-2 TRBV28 - CASGPTGGRRGYGYTF TGTGCCAGCGGCCCGACAGGGGGCAGGCGGGGCTATGGCTACACCTTC
- TRBJ1-4 TRBV30 - CAWSGKDFNEKLFF TGTGCCTGGAGTGGGAAAGATTTTAATGAAAAACTGTTTTTT
- TRBJ1-2 TRBV30 few CAWTLANYGYTF TGTGCCTGGACCCTTGCCAACTATGGCTACACCTTC
- TRBJ2-5 TRBV21-1 few CASSGKKGAQETQYF TGTGCCAGCAGCGGGAAGAAAGGGGCTCAAGAGACCCAGTACTTC
- TRBJ1-1 TRBV5-1 - CASSLAFGRNTEAFF TGCGCCAGCAGCTTGGCGTTTGGGCGGAACACTGAAGCTTTCTTT
TRBD2 TRBJ2-5 TRBV7-2 many CASSFLAGGPETQYF TGTGCCAGCAGCTTCCTAGCGGGGGGGCCGGAGACCCAGTACTTC
- TRBJ2-3 TRBV9 few CASSVDTYGVTDTQYF TGTGCCAGCAGCGTAGATACGTATGGGGTCACAGATACGCAGTATTTT
- TRBJ2-7 TRBV4-3 few CASSSPGYEQYF TGCGCCAGCAGCTCGCCCGGGTACGAGCAGTACTTC
TRBD2 TRBJ2-3 TRBV9 - CASSIAGETSTDTQYF TGTGCCAGCAGCATAGCGGGGGAAACTAGCACAGATACGCAGTATTTT
TRBD1 TRBJ2-1 TRBV10-3 few CAISDSGTGAEQFF TGTGCCATCAGTGATTCCGGGACAGGGGCTGAGCAGTTCTTC
- TRBJ2-7 TRBV2 few CASSERGAVTYEQYF TGTGCCAGCAGTGAAAGAGGGGCTGTAACCTACGAGCAGTACTTC
- TRBJ1-5 TRBV5-6 few CASSLHQGIQPQHF TGTGCCAGCAGCTTACACCAGGGGATTCAGCCCCAGCATTTT
- TRBJ2-2 TRBV7-6 - CASSFSITGELFF TGTGCCAGCAGCTTTAGCATCACCGGGGAGCTGTTTTTT
- TRBJ1-1 TRBV7-8 - CASSPKGPSLRNTEAFF TGTGCCAGCAGCCCAAAGGGGCCCTCACTTAGGAACACTGAAGCTTTCTTT
TRBD2 TRBJ2-1 TRBV7-9 few CASSPLAGAGNEQFF TGTGCCAGCAGCCCACTAGCGGGGGCCGGCAATGAGCAGTTCTTC
- TRBJ2-6 TRBV7-2 few CASSLNRAGANVLTF TGTGCCAGCAGCTTAAACAGGGCTGGGGCCAACGTCCTGACTTTC
- TRBJ2-5 TRBV25-1 - CASSVGETQYF TGTGCCAGCAGTGTCGGAGAGACCCAGTACTTC
- TRBJ2-7 TRBV18 few CASSPLIGEQYF TGTGCCAGCTCACCACTCATTGGCGAGCAGTACTTC
- TRBJ1-5 TRBV7-8 - CASSLAGNSNQPQHF TGTGCCAGCAGCTTAGCGGGAAATAGCAATCAGCCCCAGCATTTT
TRBD2 TRBJ2-5 TRBV10-2 - CASNERGGWETQYF TGCGCCAGCAACGAGCGGGGGGGATGGGAGACCCAGTACTTC
- TRBJ2-7 TRBV15 few CATSRESSGEQYF TGTGCCACCAGCAGAGAATCCTCGGGCGAGCAGTACTTC
- TRBJ2-3 TRBV29-1 many CSVGPRGGEYF TGCAGCGTTGGCCCCAGAGGAGGGGAGTATTTT
- TRBJ1-1 TRBV7-9 - CASSLPARPEAFF TGTGCCAGCAGCTTACCGGCCCGCCCTGAAGCTTTCTTT
- TRBJ2-1 TRBV11-2 many CASSLDRSSYNEQFF TGTGCCAGCAGCTTAGACCGGAGCTCCTACAATGAGCAGTTCTTC
TRBD1 TRBJ2-5 TRBV11-2 few CASSSGQGRPETQYF TGTGCCAGCAGCTCGGGACAGGGGCGGCCAGAGACCCAGTACTTC
- TRBJ1-2 TRBV7-2 - CASSPGQIYGYTF TGTGCCAGCAGTCCAGGACAGATCTATGGCTACACCTTC
- TRBJ2-3 TRBV30 few CAWSTGEGVFSTDTQYF TGTGCCTGGAGTACCGGCGAAGGGGTTTTTAGCACAGATACGCAGTATTTT
- TRBJ1-2 TRBV7-2 many CASSPGNYGYTF TGTGCCAGCAGCCCGGGTAACTATGGCTACACCTTC
- TRBJ2-1 TRBV5-1 - CASSAWTSSSYNEQFF TGCGCCAGCAGCGCCTGGACCTCAAGCTCCTACAATGAGCAGTTCTTC
TRBD1 TRBJ1-6 TRBV7-9 many CASSPGTGFNSPLHF TGTGCCAGCAGTCCCGGGACAGGGTTTAATTCACCCCTCCACTTT
- TRBJ2-7 TRBV27 - CASSYLPSYEQYF TGTGCCAGCAGTTACCTCCCCAGCTACGAGCAGTACTTC
- TRBJ1-4 TRBV7-9 few CASSFTISGGEKLFF TGTGCCAGCAGTTTCACGATAAGTGGTGGTGAAAAACTGTTTTTT
- TRBJ2-2 TRBV7-2 few CATKQGSNTGELFF TGTGCCACCAAACAGGGATCGAACACCGGGGAGCTGTTTTTT
TRBD1 TRBJ2-4 TRBV19 - CASGRDRGRGNIQYF TGTGCCAGTGGCCGGGACAGGGGTCGTGGAAACATTCAGTACTTC
TRBD1 TRBJ1-1 TRBV19 few CASSTQGDTEAFF TGTGCCAGTAGTACCCAGGGGGACACTGAAGCTTTCTTT
TRBD1 TRBJ1-2 TRBV4-3 few CASSQGRIDRVFGYTF TGCGCCAGCAGCCAAGGAAGGATCGACAGGGTCTTTGGCTACACCTTC